This paragraph reports one TCR beta chain. Its antigen remains unidentified. This sample is part of a study of graft-versus-host responses after intestinal transplantation. Study information: Anti-thymocyte globulin served as induction for all recipients, who then took tacrolimus and steroids for about three years.

Produced via immunoSEQ multiplex PCR; TCRdb's table is partial and in-frame only. Among about 85,000 clones listed, around 83% were seen once. The source is a human donor who received an intestinal transplant. The sequenced sample was unstimulated CD4+ T cells sorted from spleen or lymph node cells, obtained before intestinal transplant.

In nucleotides, the CDR3 is TGTGCCAGCACCCGGGGGACCAGGGATGGCTACACCTTC. This codes for CASTRGTRDGYTF. The chain couples TRBV6-5 to TRBJ1-2; maybe TRBD1 (5 bases). Trimming pared 7 bases from V and 6 bases from J, leaving 15 bases between. Germline CDR1 reads MNHEY; CDR2 reads SVGAGI. There are 13 residues in the CDR3.